This TCR beta chain was recorded in a study of cytomegalovirus exposure and HLA in healthy donors. The primer mix had 60 Vbeta and 13 Jbeta primers. The repertoire was sequenced with immunoSEQ multiplex PCR; TCRdb's copy has only in-frame clones and lacks some. The sample records approximately 90,000 clones, about 63% being singletons. J lost 9 bases, V lost 6 bases, and 8 bases had no gene match. Germline CDR1 and CDR2: MNHNY and SVGAGI (reference sequence). There are 14 residues in the CDR3. Sequences were obtained from PBMCs. This clonotype was obtained from a woman in her twenties or thirties in good health and CMV-seronegative. J is TRBJ1-6 and V is TRBV6-6, with 7 bases that match TRBD1. CDR3 nucleotides: TGTGCCAGCAGGAAGGGGACAGAGGCTTCACCCCTCCACTTT. Protein product: CASRKGTEASPLHF.